A selection of T cell receptor beta chains follows, all from one sample in a study of T cell changes during pregnancy in multiple sclerosis. Sequencing was performed with immunoSEQ multiplex PCR; in TCRdb, only in-frame clones are kept and a portion is missing. This table has tens of thousands of clones, 92% appearing once. Sequenced material: CD4+ T cells from peripheral blood mononuclear cells, taken in the second trimester of pregnancy. These receptors were collected from a female donor with multiple sclerosis, enrolled in a pregnancy study. Both conserved end residues are trimmed from each CDR3.

J gene,V gene,CDR3 protein
TRBJ2-7,TRBV7-3,ASSFRGSHEQY
TRBJ1-5,TRBV14,ASSQDRSAGKDSNQPQH
TRBJ2-1,TRBV27,ARGGVSRTGGVESYNEQF
TRBJ2-7,TRBV28,ASSSLIPEEQY
TRBJ2-5,TRBV6-1,ASSTSGTGQETQY
TRBJ2-2,TRBV10-3,AISEVQGPGELF
TRBJ1-5,TRBV6-5,ASSQGRLGQPQH
TRBJ2-7,TRBV5-1,ASSQDSQGEQY
TRBJ2-2,TRBV5-1,ASSLAGDSTGELF
TRBJ2-5,TRBV19,ASSTRRGSETQY
TRBJ2-1,TRBV5-6,ASSLVAQGPFNEQF
TRBJ1-1,TRBV6-5,ASSSRVEGTEAF
TRBJ1-5,TRBV30,AWSVGGTGNQPQH
TRBJ2-7,TRBV6-1,ASSLGQMSSYEQY
-,TRBV6-1,ASSQTTTSTYEQY
TRBJ1-6,TRBV29-1,SVGTGGNSPLH
TRBJ2-7,TRBV6-1,ASSIAGGRSYEQY
TRBJ1-6,TRBV30,AWSLVGVGSPLH
TRBJ1-4,TRBV7-9,ASSLTVEVHNEKLF
TRBJ2-1,TRBV7-9,ASSFPAGYEQF
TRBJ2-1,TRBV19,ASSRLAGFYNEQF
TRBJ2-1,TRBV9,ASSVDPSGSLNEQF
TRBJ1-1,TRBV5-5,ASSFTGETEAF
TRBJ1-4,TRBV6-1,ASSPIRAPGEKLF
TRBJ1-2,TRBV27,ASSLGAGEGYT
TRBJ2-3,TRBV2,ASSAQGTDTQY
TRBJ1-2,TRBV19,ASSIATPNYGYT
TRBJ2-1,TRBV7-6,ASSLGLAYNEQF
TRBJ2-2,TRBV13,ASSLVAQGTGELF
TRBJ2-7,TRBV7-8,ASNPSGRGIDEQY